These 18 T cell receptor beta chains share one sample of origin, sequenced in a study of blood T cell repertoires in COVID-19. Assay: immunoSEQ multiplex PCR; the TCRdb copy retains only in-frame clones and omits some. The data hold approximately 250,000 clones, with about 80% observed a single time. The specimen sequenced was PBMCs or T cells enriched from blood (not recorded which). These TCRs come from a man aged 40-49 years who had recovered from COVID-19.

V is TRBV5-1 and J is TRBJ2-5; possibly TRBD1 for D (5 bases). Germline V gives CDR1 SGHRS, CDR2 YFSETQ. Trimming cost V 5 bases and J 1 base, with 9 bases left between them. The CDR3 extends over 13 amino acids. As DNA, the CDR3 is TGCGCCAGCAGTGTGACAGTCCAAGAGACCCAGTACTTC. It specifies CASSVTVQETQYF.

The V gene is TRBV10-3, the J gene TRBJ2-1, with D tentatively TRBD1 (6 bases). The CDR3 spans 15 residues. Germline values: CDR1 ENHRY, CDR2 SYGVKD. Deletions cut 6 bases from V and 4 bases from J, with 16 bases between. CDR3 protein: CAIRSTGADYNEQFF. CDR3 DNA: TGTGCCATCAGATCGACAGGAGCAGATTACAATGAGCAGTTCTTC.

J is TRBJ2-1 and V is TRBV3-1 (or the pseudogene TRBV3-2); 10 bases align to TRBD2. There are 15 residues in the CDR3. Germline CDR1 and CDR2: LGHDT and YNNKEL (reference sequence). J gave up 4 bases and V 3 bases, and 3 bases lay outside the gene matches. In DNA, the CDR3 is TGTGCCAGCAGCCAGGGGACTAGCGAATACAATGAGCAGTTCTTC. This codes for CASSQGTSEYNEQFF.

Of note for this clone: Other DNA sequences from this sample encode an identical CDR3 as well. The V gene is TRBV7-3, the J gene TRBJ1-6, with D uncertain. The germline V gene has CDR1 SGHTA and CDR2 FQGTGA. The CDR3 has 14 amino acids. The V end was cut by 3 bases, the J end by 8 bases, with 11 bases between. The CDR3 DNA sequence: TGTGCCAGCAGCTTGGAGGGTGGATATTCACCCCTCCACTTT. Its protein is CASSLEGGYSPLHF.

This chain connects TRBV11-2 to TRBJ1-3, with no clear D. Trimming removed 3 bases at V and 1 base at J, with 4 bases between. Germline values: CDR1 SGHAT, CDR2 FQNNGV. CDR3 length: 13 amino acids. The CDR3 DNA reads as TGTGCCAGCAGCTTTACTTCTGGAAACACCATATATTTT. It encodes CASSFTSGNTIYF. The entire variable domain, with the rest obtained from reference TRBV11-2 and TRBJ1-3, is as follows: EAGVAQSPRYKIIEKRQSVAFWCNPISGHATLYWYQQILGQGPKLLIQFQNNGVVDDSQLPKDRFSAERLKGVDSTLKIQPAKLEDSAVYLCASSFTSGNTIYFGEGSWLTVV.

V gene TRBV27 combines with J gene TRBJ1-5, with 7 bases identical to TRBD1. This CDR3 comprises 13 residues. Unmatched junction bases numbered 6, after V lost 6 bases and J lost 7 bases. Germline values: CDR1 MNHEY, CDR2 SMNVEV (reference sequence). The CDR3, as DNA: TGTGCCAGCAGCCCGACAGGGCACCAGCCCCAGCATTTT. This sequence encodes CASSPTGHQPQHF.

The chain employs TRBV3-1 (or the pseudogene TRBV3-2) and TRBJ2-3; D not resolved. CDR1 is LGHDT and CDR2 is YNNKEL in the germline V gene (reference sequence). Trimming stripped 5 bases from V and 1 base from J, with 4 bases between. The CDR3 loop spans 12 amino acids. The CDR3 DNA sequence: TGTGCCAGCAGCTATGGCACAGATACGCAGTATTTT. Protein product: CASSYGTDTQYF.

The genes are TRBV14 and TRBJ2-7; D unresolved. V was pared by 7 bases and J by 2 bases, with 12 bases between. CDR1 is SGHDN and CDR2 is FVKESK in the germline V gene. The CDR3 is 13 amino acids. This CDR3 is CASNGRNTYEQYF. For the CDR3, the DNA is TGTGCCAGCAACGGCAGGAACACCTACGAGCAGTACTTC.

This clone was picked up a small number of times. V and J are TRBV11-3 and TRBJ1-1; 8 nucleotides line up with TRBD1. The length of the CDR3 is 18 residues. The ends lost 5 bases at V and 3 bases at J; junction bases unmatched: 17. CDR1 and CDR2 (germline): SGHNT, YENEEA. CDR3: CASSPRGRSPHIDTEAFF. The CDR3 nucleotides are TGTGCCAGCAGCCCCAGGGGGCGGTCCCCCCACATCGACACTGAAGCTTTCTTT.

V and J are TRBV28 and TRBJ1-1; no clear D gene. The germline CDR1 and CDR2 sequences are MDHEN and SYDVKM. CDR3 length: 15 amino acids. V was pared by 3 bases and J by 0 bases, with 11 bases between. The CDR3 protein is CASSFVHRVNTEAFF. CDR3 bases: TGTGCCAGCAGTTTCGTACACAGAGTGAACACTGAAGCTTTCTTT.

The chain joins TRBV6-5 to TRBJ1-4, with D maybe TRBD1 (5 bases). Deletions cut 2 bases from V and 10 bases from J, with 14 bases between. The CDR3 consists of 14 residues. CDR1 is MNHEY and CDR2 is SVGAGI in the germline V gene. CDR3 sequence: CASSYGHGQGKLFF. The CDR3 bases are TGTGCCAGCAGTTACGGTCACGGACAAGGAAAACTGTTTTTT.

The genes are TRBV7-2 and TRBJ2-5; weak D call: TRBD1 (6 bases). V lost 5 bases and J 4 bases, leaving 17 bases between the germline ends. The CDR3 has 15 residues. The germline V gene encodes CDR1 SGHTA and CDR2 FQGNSA. In DNA, the CDR3 is TGTGCCAGCAGCCTCGAACCAGGGGTGGGAGAGACCCAGTACTTC. Its protein product is CASSLEPGVGETQYF. Variable domain in full (rest from reference TRBV7-2 and TRBJ2-5): GAGVSQSPSNKVTEKGKDVELRCDPISGHTALYWYRQSLGQGLEFLIYFQGNSAPDKSGLPSDRFSAERTGGSVSTLTIQRTQQEDSAVYLCASSLEPGVGETQYFGPGTRLLVL.

The chain employs TRBV2 and TRBJ2-3; 12 positions match TRBD2. The V segment lost 5 bases and the J segment 6 bases; nucleotides outside the gene matches: 9. Germline CDR1 and CDR2: SNHLY and FYNNEI. CDR3 length equals 16 residues. This chain's CDR3 is CASSSELAGGGDTQYF. The DNA for the CDR3 is TGTGCCAGCAGTTCGGAACTAGCGGGAGGCGGGGATACGCAGTATTTT.

The V gene is TRBV9, the J gene TRBJ1-6; D is unresolved. Looked up from germline, CDR1 is SGDLS and CDR2 is YYNGEE. The CDR3 covers 13 residues. The V end lost 2 bases, the J end lost 5 bases, and 5 bases lay between the germline ends. CDR3 residues: CASSVGHNSPLHF. The CDR3 DNA reads as TGTGCCAGCAGCGTTGGCCATAATTCACCCCTCCACTTT.

This chain joins TRBV6-5 and TRBJ1-1, with unresolved D. Trimming removed 0 bases at V and 1 base at J, with 3 bases between. Germline V gives CDR1 MNHEY, CDR2 SVGAGI. The CDR3 runs to 13 residues. CDR3: CASSYSKNTEAFF. CDR3 DNA sequence: TGTGCCAGCAGTTACTCTAAGAACACTGAAGCTTTCTTT.

The rearrangement links TRBV6-5 to TRBJ1-4; a possible D gene is TRBD1 (6 bases). V dropped 5 bases and J dropped 3 bases, with 13 bases sitting between them. The CDR3 contains 15 residues. CDR1 and CDR2 (germline): MNHEY, SVGAGI. CDR3 region: CASSPTGTSNEKLFF. The CDR3, as DNA: TGTGCCAGCAGTCCTACCGGGACATCTAATGAAAAACTGTTTTTT.

This sequence joins TRBV11-2 and TRBJ1-2; TRBD1 might be the D (5 bases). Germline-derived CDR1 and CDR2 are SGHAT and FQNNGV. The CDR3 spans 18 residues. Between the trimmed V and J ends, which lost 5 bases and 4 bases, there was a span of 26 bases. Written as DNA, the CDR3 is TGTGCCAGCAGCGTCGGCTGGGGCAGGGCACTTTCCACCTATGGCTACACCTTC. Translation: CASSVGWGRALSTYGYTF.

The chain combines TRBV7-3 with TRBJ2-5; TRBD2 matches 8 bases. This CDR3 has 13 residues. The junction had 4 bases not matched to a gene; V was cut back by 5 bases and J by 5 bases. Germline V gives CDR1 SGHTA, CDR2 FQGTGA. The CDR3 spells CASSGGLVETQYF. In DNA, the CDR3 is TGTGCCAGCAGCGGGGGACTAGTGGAGACCCAGTACTTC.